These 28 T cell receptor beta chains share one sample of origin, sequenced in a study of CXCR3-negative and CXCR3-positive naive CD8 T cells. All TRB cDNA libraries came from 5' RACE performed with UMI labels. TCRdb reprocessed the 5' RACE reads, keeping one entry per CDR3 protein, no DNA. The sample spans 100,000 to 150,000 distinct CDR3 sequences; the ten largest clones claim approximately 0.5%. The sequenced material came from naive CXCR3- CD8+ T cells from blood. Subset in this sample: CD45RO-CCR7+CD27+CD95- naive CD8+ T cells lacking CXCR3 (TNR3-). The source of these receptors is a human donor in good health. Some clones in this sample may be carry-over from other donors' samples.

The chain has TRBV29-1 and TRBJ2-2; without DNA, the TCRdb call of TRBD1 cannot be checked. Germline V gene lookup returns CDR1 SQVTM and CDR2 ANQGSEA. This CDR3 is built from 15 residues. The CDR3 protein is CSVVSGTQNTGELFF.

V is TRBV28 and J is TRBJ1-4; TCRdb selects TRBD1, and the lack of DNA leaves this call unchecked. CDR1 is MDHEN and CDR2 is SYDVKM in the germline V gene. The CDR3 sequence is 14 residues long. CDR3 protein: CASRGTGRNEKLFF.

CDR3 sequence: CASSQDTSGVYYEQYF. The V and J genes are TRBV23-1 and TRBJ2-7; TCRdb picks TRBD2, but there is no DNA to check that call. TRBV23-1 counts as an open reading frame of uncertain function. The CDR3 loop spans 16 amino acids.

This chain uses TRBV14 with TRBJ1-1. This CDR3 region has 14 residues. Germline V CDR1 and CDR2: SGHDN, FVKESK. CDR3 region: CASSQGATNTEAFF.

The chain combines TRBV12-3 or TRBV12-4 with TRBJ2-7. This CDR3 comprises 12 residues. The CDR3 spells CASSLRGYEQYF.

The chain carries TRBV7-6 and TRBJ2-1; the D gene TCRdb calls, TRBD2, cannot be checked with no DNA. Germline-derived CDR1 and CDR2 are SGHVS and FNYEAQ. The CDR3 covers 15 residues. CDR3: CASSLAPSGGNEQFF.

The CDR3 here is CSVLGQAEGKFTEAFF. V usage is TRBV29-1 and J usage is TRBJ1-1; lacking DNA, the TRBD1 call made by TCRdb goes unchecked. Per germline, CDR1 SQVTM and CDR2 ANQGSEA. The CDR3 is 16 residues long.

The CDR3 sequence: CSARTERGTVTGELFF. The J gene is TRBJ2-2, the V gene TRBV20-1; the D gene TCRdb calls, TRBD1, cannot be checked with no DNA. This CDR3 is 16 amino acids long. Germline V gives CDR1 DFQATT, CDR2 SNEGSKA (reference sequence).

The chain is built from TRBV19 and TRBJ2-7; there is no DNA to check the TCRdb D call of TRBD2. Germline-derived CDR1 and CDR2 are LNHDA and SQIVND (reference sequence). CDR3 length: 15 residues. The CDR3 here is CASSVTSGGTVEQYF.

The chain links TRBV29-1 to TRBJ2-5; TCRdb outputs TRBD1, but without DNA this stays unchecked. This CDR3 has 14 residues. The germline CDR1 and CDR2 sequences are SQVTM and ANQGSEA. This chain's CDR3 is CSVGDAGRGETQYF.

The chain joins TRBV2 to TRBJ1-1. Germline V lookup: CDR1 SNHLY, CDR2 FYNNEI. CDR3 length: 12 residues. This chain's CDR3 is CASSVVNTEAFF.

This chain connects TRBV4-1 to TRBJ2-7; without DNA, the TCRdb call of TRBD2 cannot be checked. Germline V gene lookup returns CDR1 MGHRA and CDR2 YSYEKL. CDR3 length: 14 residues. CDR3 protein: CASSQVGLDGEQYF.

The chain joins TRBV4-2 to TRBJ2-7; TCRdb selects TRBD2, and the lack of DNA leaves this call unchecked. The CDR3 has 14 residues. The V gene's germline CDR1 is LGHNA and CDR2 YNFKEQ. CDR3 sequence: CASSQDGGSYEQYF.

The CDR3 loop is CASSFVGAVGYNERFF. The V gene is TRBV5-1, the J gene TRBJ2-1; TCRdb indicates TRBD1, and absent DNA this call remains unverified. CDR1 and CDR2 (germline): SGHRS, YFSETQ. The length of the CDR3 is 16 residues.

The V gene is TRBV28, the J gene TRBJ2-1; TCRdb lists TRBD2, though no DNA is available to test this call. The CDR3 length is 16 residues. Germline CDR1 reads MDHEN; CDR2 reads SYDVKM. CDR3 sequence reads: CASSSLGLAAYNEQFF.

The rearrangement uses TRBV9 and TRBJ2-5; no DNA is available, so the TRBD1 call from TCRdb remains unchecked. This CDR3 contains 15 residues. CDR1 and CDR2 (germline): SGDLS, YYNGEE. CDR3 amino acids: CASSPSGGLSETQYF.

The chain joins TRBV7-6 to TRBJ1-1; TCRdb proposes TRBD1, but this gene call is untestable without DNA. This CDR3 is built from 14 residues. CDR1 SGHVS and CDR2 FNYEAQ come from the germline V gene. CDR3 sequence reads: CASTEGDLRTEAFF.

This chain uses TRBV7-8 with TRBJ1-2. The CDR3 has 15 residues. Germline lookup yields CDR1 SGHVS and CDR2 FQNEAQ. CDR3 region: CASSLEGSSLWGYTF.

The chain recombines TRBV29-1 with TRBJ2-3; the D call from TCRdb, TRBD2, cannot be confirmed without DNA. The CDR3 extends over 15 amino acids. CDR1 and CDR2 from the germline V gene are SQVTM and ANQGSEA. The CDR3 sequence: CSVYGVGLAGNTQYF.

The chain combines TRBV7-9 with TRBJ2-1; checking the TCRdb D call of TRBD2 is not possible without DNA. The length of the CDR3 is 17 residues. Germline V lookup: CDR1 SEHNR, CDR2 FQNEAQ (reference sequence). This CDR3 is CASSFPGDLRGYNEQFF. Drawing the rest from reference TRBV7-9 and TRBJ2-1, the complete variable domain is DTGVSQNPRHKITKRGQNVTFRCDPISEHNRLYWYRQTLGQGPEFLTYFQNEAQLEKSRLLSDRFSAERPKGSFSTLEIQRTEQGDSAMYLCASSFPGDLRGYNEQFFGPGTRLTVL.

The rearrangement uses TRBV3-1 and TRBJ2-7; the TCRdb D gene call, TRBD2, has no DNA to confirm it. The CDR3 extends over 13 amino acids. The germline V gene encodes CDR1 LGHDT and CDR2 YNNKEL (reference sequence). This CDR3 reads CASSQSPTYEQYF.

CDR3 protein: CASSQGGPSGTEAFF. This rearrangement joins TRBV21-1 to TRBJ1-1; with no DNA, the TCRdb D assignment of TRBD1 cannot be verified. TRBV21-1 represents a pseudogene. This CDR3 is built from 15 residues.

CDR3 sequence: CASSLTGISSYEQYF. The J gene is TRBJ2-7, the V gene TRBV5-5; TCRdb designates TRBD1, a call that cannot be tested without DNA. Germline CDR1 SGHKS, CDR2 YYEKEE (reference sequence). The CDR3 spans 15 residues.

This chain links TRBV4-1 with TRBJ2-5. Germline values: CDR1 MGHRA, CDR2 YSYEKL. The CDR3 consists of 13 residues. The CDR3 here is CASSKAHQETQYF.

This chain joins TRBV29-1 and TRBJ2-5; TCRdb reports TRBD1, a call that lacks DNA to check it against. The CDR3 is 15 amino acids. Germline assignment: CDR1 SQVTM and CDR2 ANQGSEA. The CDR3: CSVEEGVGREETQYF.

V and J are TRBV7-2 and TRBJ2-3; TCRdb lists TRBD1, though no DNA is available to test this call. The CDR3 loop spans 14 amino acids. Germline assignment: CDR1 SGHTA and CDR2 FQGNSA. The CDR3: CASSLPRGPDTQYF.

J is TRBJ2-3 and V is TRBV6-5; TCRdb picks TRBD1, but there is no DNA to check that call. Germline lookup yields CDR1 MNHEY and CDR2 SVGAGI. The CDR3 loop spans 16 amino acids. CDR3 sequence reads: CASSENPGGPTDTQYF.

V gene TRBV28 combines with J gene TRBJ2-7; TCRdb's D gene call, TRBD1, goes unchecked for lack of DNA. The germline V gene encodes CDR1 MDHEN and CDR2 SYDVKM. CDR3 length equals 15 residues. CDR3 sequence reads: CASSFRGQTAYEQYF.